This passage covers 14 T cell receptor beta chains from one sample sequenced in a study of circulating CD8 cells and anti-PD-1 response in melanoma. The QIAseq Immune Repertoire TCR panel built the libraries from 15 ng of total RNA. Each CDR3 protein gets one entry after TCRdb re-called the reads with MiXCR. The repertoire includes 1,800 or so distinct CDR3 sequences, around 7% of them detected once, and about 7.7% sits in the top ten. Live CD3+CD8+TCRalphabeta+ cells were sorted into four subsets by PD-1 and/or TIGIT. The sequencing here drew on CD8+ T cells from PBMCs, taken at baseline or after one month of anti-PD-1 therapy (not recorded which). These receptors were obtained from a human donor with melanoma.

The V and J genes are TRBV24-1 and TRBJ2-3; D possibly corresponds to TRBD2 (7 bases). This CDR3 has 15 residues. Germline lookup yields CDR1 KGHDR and CDR2 SFDVKD. V was pared by 6 bases and J by 3 bases, with 15 bases between. In DNA, the CDR3 is TGTGCCACCAGTATGGCAGAGGGGGGGACAGATACGCAGTATTTT. This gives the protein CATSMAEGGTDTQYF.

This clonotype counts as medium-sized (0.01 to 0.1%). The chain recombines TRBV28 with TRBJ2-7; TRBD1 aligns across 10 bases. V trimming: 7 bases; J trimming: 2 bases; junction bases outside the gene matches: 5. This CDR3 has 14 amino acids. Per the germline V gene, CDR1 is MDHEN and CDR2 is SYDVKM. The CDR3 nucleotides read TGTGCCAGCACTCCCGGACAGGGGGCCTACGAGCAGTACTTC. Amino acids: CASTPGQGAYEQYF.

In this sample, this clonotype turned up a few times. The V call is TRBV9, the J call TRBJ2-7; D ambiguous. The CDR3 covers 16 residues. With 3 bases removed from V and 6 bases from J, the gap between germline ends came to 22 bases. The germline CDR1 and CDR2 sequences are SGDLS and YYNGEE. CDR3 sequence: CASSAASLHGVGEQYF. CDR3 DNA sequence: TGTGCCAGCAGCGCAGCGAGCCTGCATGGGGTGGGCGAGCAGTACTTC.

This clonotype is medium-sized within its sample. As DNA, the CDR3 is TGTGCCAGCAGCGTCGAGCCCAACAATGAGCAGTTCTTC. Amino acid sequence: CASSVEPNNEQFF. V usage is TRBV28 and J usage is TRBJ2-1; D unclear. Trimming pared 6 bases from V and 5 bases from J, leaving 11 bases between. Germline V gene sequence: CDR1 MDHEN, CDR2 SYDVKM. CDR3 length: 13 residues. Variable domain in full (rest from reference TRBV28 and TRBJ2-1): DVKVTQSSRYLVKRTGEKVFLECVQDMDHENMFWYRQDPGLGLRLIYFSYDVKMKEKGDIPEGYSVSREKKERFSLILESASTNQTSMYLCASSVEPNNEQFFGPGTRLTVL.

This clonotype was recorded a few times. This may come from a read error, since a much larger clone is one base off. V usage is TRBV19 and J usage is TRBJ1-1; D is perhaps TRBD1 (6 bases). Germline CDR1 and CDR2: LNHDA and SQIVND (reference sequence). Trimming removed 6 bases at V and 4 bases at J, with 15 bases between. The CDR3 covers 14 residues. The chain's CDR3 is CASSTGTRSTEAFF. The CDR3 region has the DNA TGTGCCAGTAGCACCGGGACAAGGAGCACTGAAGCTTTCTTT.

Comments on this clonotype: A much bigger clone sits one base away, suggesting this may be a read error. The V gene is TRBV7-2, the J gene TRBJ2-1; TRBD2 agrees at 8 bases. The CDR3 is 15 residues long. Per the germline V gene, CDR1 is SGHTA and CDR2 is FQGNSA. V gave up 5 bases and J gave up 4 bases; unmatched junction bases: 7. The CDR3 here is CASSPVAGPYNEQFF. CDR3 sequence (DNA): TGTGCCAGCAGCCCCGTAGCGGGGCCGTACAATGAGCAGTTCTTC. Supplemented by reference TRBV7-2 and TRBJ2-1, the full variable domain reads GAGVSQSPSNKVTEKGKDVELRCDPISGHTALYWYRQSLGQGLEFLIYFQGNSAPDKSGLPSDRFSAERTGGSVSTLTIQRTQQEDSAVYLCASSPVAGPYNEQFFGPGTRLTVL.

J is TRBJ2-3 and V is TRBV20-1; 13 bases fit TRBD2. Germline V CDR1 and CDR2: DFQATT, SNEGSKA (reference sequence). The CDR3 length is 15 residues. J lost 4 bases, V lost 1 base, and 2 bases had no gene match. The CDR3 sequence is CSARVGLAGSDTQYF. DNA for the CDR3: TGCAGTGCTAGAGTGGGACTAGCGGGATCAGATACGCAGTATTTT.

This clonotype rates as medium-sized. This chain joins TRBV27 and TRBJ2-1; D call uncertain. The CDR3 has 15 amino acids. Trimming left V 2 bases short and J 2 bases short, with 10 bases between. Per germline, CDR1 MNHEY and CDR2 SMNVEV (reference sequence). This CDR3 is CASSLEVSPYNEQFF. The CDR3 bases are TGTGCCAGCAGTTTAGAAGTATCCCCCTACAATGAGCAGTTCTTC.

By proportion, this clonotype is medium-sized. The chain has TRBV9 and TRBJ2-7, with TRBD2 as a possible D gene (6 bases). The V end lost 3 bases, the J end lost 5 bases, and 15 bases lay between the germline ends. This CDR3 contains 14 residues. The germline gives CDR1 SGDLS, CDR2 YYNGEE. CDR3 amino acids: CASSGSAGPHEQYF. The CDR3, as DNA: TGTGCCAGCAGCGGGTCGGCGGGGCCCCACGAGCAGTACTTC.

Relative to its sample, this clonotype is medium-sized. This sequence joins TRBV5-5 and TRBJ1-1, with D unclear. CDR3 length equals 14 residues. The germline CDR1 and CDR2 sequences are SGHKS and YYEKEE (reference sequence). Trimming left V 0 bases short and J 1 base short, with 7 bases between. CDR3 in DNA: TGTGCCAGCAGCTTGGTGCCAGCGAACACTGAAGCTTTCTTT. Its translation: CASSLVPANTEAFF.

This clonotype ranks as medium-sized. This chain joins TRBV29-1 and TRBJ2-7, with 8 bases aligning to TRBD2. With V trimmed by 7 bases and J by 0 bases, 5 bases remained unmatched. Germline V CDR1 and CDR2: SQVTM, ANQGSEA. The CDR3 length is 13 residues. In DNA, the CDR3 is TGCAGCGCCCGGGGGGGCAGCTCCTACGAGCAGTACTTC. Encoded protein: CSARGGSSYEQYF.

A word on this clonotype: A read error may be the cause here, since a much bigger clone is one base away. The chain links TRBV6-5 to TRBJ2-4; TRBD1 matches at 9 bases. After removal of 6 bases from V and 9 bases from J, the junction contained 9 bases not matched to a gene. There are 14 residues in the CDR3. From germline, CDR1 is MNHEY and CDR2 SVGAGI. DNA of the CDR3: TGTGCCAGCAGCCTGGGACAGGGAATAAGCATTCAGTACTTC. The encoded protein is CASSLGQGISIQYF.

Relative to its sample, this clonotype is medium-sized. This chain joins TRBV19 and TRBJ2-1, with D tentatively TRBD2 (6 bases). Trimming took 7 bases from V and 6 from J, leaving 16 bases between them. The germline CDR1 and CDR2 sequences are LNHDA and SQIVND (reference sequence). CDR3 size: 14 residues. The CDR3 DNA is TGTGCCAGTAATAACGGGAGCAGGTCCAATGAGCAGTTCTTC. It translates to CASNNGSRSNEQFF.

The chain is built from TRBV7-7 and TRBJ2-7; D is possibly TRBD2 (6 bases). With 8 bases removed from V and 6 bases from J, the gap between germline ends came to 17 bases. CDR1 and CDR2 from the germline V gene are SSHAT and FNYEAQ (reference sequence). CDR3 length equals 13 residues. In nucleotides, the CDR3 is TGTGCCAGCCAGCGCCCGACTAGGAGCGAGCAGTACTTC. Amino acid sequence: CASQRPTRSEQYF.